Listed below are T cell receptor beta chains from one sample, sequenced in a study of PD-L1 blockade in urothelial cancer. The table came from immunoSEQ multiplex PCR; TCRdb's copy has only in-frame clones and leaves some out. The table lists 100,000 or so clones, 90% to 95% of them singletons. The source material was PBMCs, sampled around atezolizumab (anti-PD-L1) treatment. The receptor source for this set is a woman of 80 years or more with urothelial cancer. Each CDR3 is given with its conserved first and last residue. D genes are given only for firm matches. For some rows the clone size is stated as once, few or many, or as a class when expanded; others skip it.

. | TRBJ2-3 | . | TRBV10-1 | CASAQTGDTQYF | TGCGCCAGCGCCCAGACCGGGGATACGCAGTATTTT
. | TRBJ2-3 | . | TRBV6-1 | CASSDQGSAGDTQYF | TGTGCCAGCAGTGACCAGGGTTCTGCGGGGGATACGCAGTATTTT
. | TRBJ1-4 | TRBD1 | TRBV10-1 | CATGTGSSEKLFF | TGCGCCACCGGGACAGGGTCAAGTGAAAAACTGTTTTTT
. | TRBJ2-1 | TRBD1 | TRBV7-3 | CASSGDSFDNEQFF | TGTGCCAGCAGCGGGGACAGTTTTGATAATGAGCAGTTCTTC
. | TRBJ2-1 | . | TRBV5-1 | CASTGTLIGNEQFF | TGCGCCAGCACCGGGACTCTCATTGGGAATGAGCAGTTCTTC
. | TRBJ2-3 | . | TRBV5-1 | CASSRTPTGITPPDTQYF | TGCGCCAGCAGCCGCACTCCGACAGGAATCACCCCCCCAGATACGCAGTATTTT
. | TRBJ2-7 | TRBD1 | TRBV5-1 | CASRQGQEYYEQYF | TGCGCCAGCAGACAGGGACAGGAATACTACGAGCAGTACTTC
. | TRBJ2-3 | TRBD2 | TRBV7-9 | CASSQNQGLAGTDTQYF | TGTGCCAGCAGCCAGAACCAGGGACTAGCGGGCACAGATACGCAGTATTTT
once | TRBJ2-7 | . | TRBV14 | CASSQGIQAYEQYF | TGTGCCAGCAGCCAAGGGATTCAGGCATACGAGCAGTACTTC
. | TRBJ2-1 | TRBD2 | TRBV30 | CAWSGTSGRSEQFF | TGTGCCTGGAGTGGGACTAGCGGGAGAAGTGAGCAGTTCTTC
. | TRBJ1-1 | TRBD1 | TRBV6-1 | CASSEIIRAGGTEAFF | TGTGCCAGCAGTGAAATTATCCGGGCAGGGGGGACTGAAGCTTTCTTT
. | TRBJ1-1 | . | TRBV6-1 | CASRVGQTNTEAFF | TGTGCCAGCAGAGTTGGACAGACGAACACTGAAGCTTTCTTT
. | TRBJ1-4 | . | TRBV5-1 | CASSLEEGREKLFF | TGCGCCAGCAGCTTGGAGGAGGGGAGGGAAAAACTGTTTTTT
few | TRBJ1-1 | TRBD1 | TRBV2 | CATRGSGTEAFF | TGTGCCACCAGGGGGTCGGGGACTGAAGCTTTCTTT
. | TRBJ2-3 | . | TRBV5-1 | CASRAGVASTDTQYF | TGCGCCAGCAGGGCTGGAGTCGCTAGCACAGATACGCAGTATTTT
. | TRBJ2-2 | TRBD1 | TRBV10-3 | CAISGDRAGELFF | TGTGCCATCAGTGGGGACAGGGCCGGGGAGCTGTTTTTT
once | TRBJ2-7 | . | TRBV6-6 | CASGRPDSYEQYF | TGTGCCAGCGGGAGGCCGGACTCCTACGAGCAGTACTTC
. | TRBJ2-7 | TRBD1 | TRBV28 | CASSPTDRAWEQYF | TGTGCCAGCAGTCCCACGGACAGGGCCTGGGAGCAGTACTTC
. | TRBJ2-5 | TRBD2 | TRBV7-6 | CASTLGSGLAGQETQYF | TGTGCCAGCACCCTCGGGTCGGGACTAGCGGGTCAAGAGACCCAGTACTTC
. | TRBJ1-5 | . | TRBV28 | CASSSLGGANNQPQHF | TGTGCCAGCAGTTCACTGGGGGGGGCGAATAATCAGCCCCAGCATTTT
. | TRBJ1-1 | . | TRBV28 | CASTTGGQGVNTEAFF | TGTGCCAGCACCACGGGGGGTCAGGGAGTGAACACTGAAGCTTTCTTT
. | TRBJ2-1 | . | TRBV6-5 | CASSRTGQYYNEQFF | TGTGCCAGCAGCCGAACGGGACAATACTACAATGAGCAGTTCTTC
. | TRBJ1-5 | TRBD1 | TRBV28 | CASSPGPTGITNQPQHF | TGTGCCAGCAGTCCGGGACCGACAGGGATTACCAATCAGCCCCAGCATTTT
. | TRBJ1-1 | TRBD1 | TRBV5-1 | CASRSQGGTEAFF | TGCGCCAGCCGCTCCCAGGGGGGCACTGAAGCTTTCTTT
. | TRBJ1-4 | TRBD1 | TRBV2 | CASSPTGWANEKLFF | TGTGCCAGCAGTCCGACAGGGTGGGCTAATGAAAAACTGTTTTTT
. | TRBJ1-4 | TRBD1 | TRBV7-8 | CASSPGGLKGEKLFF | TGTGCCAGCAGCCCAGGGGGGTTAAAAGGTGAAAAACTGTTTTTT